This T cell receptor beta chain emerged from a study of CD8 T cells in Susac syndrome. TCR beta sequencing covered blood CD8+ and CD4+ T cells. Negative isolation was applied to CD8+ and CD4+ T cells, and FACS enrichment was applied to TEMRA cells. Random-hexamer reverse transcription was applied to roughly 0.5 to 1 ug RNA. Using its own MiXCR run on the immunoSEQ multiplex PCR reads, TCRdb lists one record per CDR3 protein. The sample has about 430,000 distinct CDR3 sequences, 75% to 90% seen once. V was shortened by 0 bases and J by 9 bases, with 10 bases between the two germline ends. The CDR3 spans 13 residues. Looked up from germline, CDR1 is SGHRS and CDR2 is YFSETQ.

Input material: CD8+ T cells from PBMCs. This chain uses TRBV5-1 with TRBJ2-1; tentatively, D is TRBD2 (5 bases). The sequence was obtained from a human donor with multiple sclerosis. CDR3 region: CASSLAGLGEQFF. The CDR3 DNA is TGCGCCAGCAGCTTGGCGGGGTTAGGTGAGCAGTTCTTC.